This TCR beta chain is from a study of patients and donors after allogeneic stem cell transplantation. Germline V CDR1 and CDR2: SGHRS, YFSETQ. Trimming took 0 bases from V and 0 from J, leaving 10 bases between them. The CDR3 has 15 amino acids. From the RT-PCR reads, TCRdb called clonotypes with MiXCR, one entry per CDR3 protein. The sample shows about 150,000 distinct CDR3 sequences, roughly 24% of them seen only once. The chain has TRBV5-1 and TRBJ2-7; D is possibly TRBD1 (6 bases). The source material was blood, either unsorted or a sorted T cell fraction (not recorded which). The sequence derives from a human donor who was either an allogeneic HSCT recipient or a stem cell or donor lymphocyte infusion donor (not recorded which). It is not recorded whose cells these are; they may come from a transplant donor. The chain's CDR3 is CASSLGTASSYEQYF. Written as DNA, the CDR3 is TGCGCCAGCAGCTTGGGGACAGCGAGCTCCTACGAGCAGTACTTC.